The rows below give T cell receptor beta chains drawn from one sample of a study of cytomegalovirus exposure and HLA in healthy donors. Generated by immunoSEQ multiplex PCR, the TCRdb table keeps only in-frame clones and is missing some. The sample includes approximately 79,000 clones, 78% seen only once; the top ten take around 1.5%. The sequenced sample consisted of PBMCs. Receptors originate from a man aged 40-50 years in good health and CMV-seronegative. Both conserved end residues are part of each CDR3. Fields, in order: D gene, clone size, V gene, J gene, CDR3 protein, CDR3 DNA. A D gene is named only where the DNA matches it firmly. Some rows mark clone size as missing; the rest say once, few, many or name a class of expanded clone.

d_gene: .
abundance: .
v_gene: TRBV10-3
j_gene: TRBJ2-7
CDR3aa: CAISEELAGFSAQGEQYF
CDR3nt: TGTGCCATCAGTGAAGAATTAGCTGGGTTCAGCGCGCAGGGGGAGCAGTACTTC

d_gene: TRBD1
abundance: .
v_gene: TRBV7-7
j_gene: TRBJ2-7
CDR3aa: CASSFQQGSSYEQYF
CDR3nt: TGTGCTAGCAGCTTCCAACAGGGGAGCTCCTACGAGCAGTACTTC

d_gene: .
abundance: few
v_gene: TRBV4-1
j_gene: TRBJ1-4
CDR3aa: CASSQEGGGWATNEKLFF
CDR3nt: TGCGCCAGCAGCCAAGAGGGGGGAGGTTGGGCAACTAATGAAAAACTGTTTTTT

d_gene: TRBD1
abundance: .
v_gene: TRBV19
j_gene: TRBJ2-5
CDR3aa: CASTPHPGQGGQETQYF
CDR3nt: TGTGCCAGTACCCCCCACCCGGGACAGGGGGGACAAGAGACCCAGTACTTC

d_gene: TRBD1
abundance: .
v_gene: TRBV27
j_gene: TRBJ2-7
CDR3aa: CASSLSGQNYEQYF
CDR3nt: TGTGCCAGCAGTTTATCGGGACAGAACTACGAGCAGTACTTC

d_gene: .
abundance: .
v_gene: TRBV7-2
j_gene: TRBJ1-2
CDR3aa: CASSPGQNYGYTF
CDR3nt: TGTGCCAGCAGCCCCGGACAGAACTATGGCTACACCTTC

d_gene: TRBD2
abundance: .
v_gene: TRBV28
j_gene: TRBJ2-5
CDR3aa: CASSLYPSGTLGYF
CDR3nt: TGTGCCAGCAGTTTATATCCTAGCGGGACCCTGGGGTACTTC

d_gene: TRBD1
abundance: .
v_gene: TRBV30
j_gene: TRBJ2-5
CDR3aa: CAWSGAAGTGRGETQYF
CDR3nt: TGTGCCTGGAGTGGCGCAGCCGGGACAGGGAGAGGAGAGACCCAGTACTTC

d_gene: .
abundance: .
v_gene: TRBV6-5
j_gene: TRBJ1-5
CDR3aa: CASTPFGGGQPQHF
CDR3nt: TGTGCCAGCACCCCCTTTGGAGGCGGGCAGCCCCAGCATTTT

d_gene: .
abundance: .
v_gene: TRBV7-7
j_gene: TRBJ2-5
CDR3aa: CASSSGVRETQYF
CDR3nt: TGTGCTAGCAGCTCAGGGGTGCGAGAGACCCAGTACTTC

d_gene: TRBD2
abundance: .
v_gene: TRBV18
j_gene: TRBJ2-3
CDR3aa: CASCRDISTFGLATDTQYF
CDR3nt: TGTGCCAGCTGCCGGGACATCTCGACTTTCGGACTAGCGACAGATACGCAGTATTTT

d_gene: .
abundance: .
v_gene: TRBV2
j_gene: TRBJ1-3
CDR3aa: CASIGVKGNTIYF
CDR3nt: TGTGCCAGCATCGGTGTAAAAGGAAACACCATATATTTT

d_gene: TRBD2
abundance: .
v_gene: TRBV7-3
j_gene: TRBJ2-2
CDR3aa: CASSLLTGGDGELFF
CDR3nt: TGTGCCAGCAGCTTATTGACGGGAGGAGACGGGGAGCTGTTTTTT

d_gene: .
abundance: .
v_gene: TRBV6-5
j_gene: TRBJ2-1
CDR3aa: CASSLGRWNEQFF
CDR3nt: TGTGCCAGCAGTTTAGGGAGATGGAATGAGCAGTTCTTC

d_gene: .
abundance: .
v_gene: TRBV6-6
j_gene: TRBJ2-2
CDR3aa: CASSKDRTQPGELFF
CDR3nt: TGTGCCAGCAGTAAAGACAGGACTCAGCCCGGGGAGCTGTTTTTT

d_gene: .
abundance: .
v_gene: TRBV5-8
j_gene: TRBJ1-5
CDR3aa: CASSLKLGGNQPQHF
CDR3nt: TGTGCCAGCAGCTTAAAGTTGGGAGGCAATCAGCCCCAGCATTTT

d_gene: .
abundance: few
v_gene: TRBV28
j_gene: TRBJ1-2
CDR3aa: CASSLNGPNYGYTF
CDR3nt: TGTGCCAGCAGTTTGAATGGCCCTAACTATGGCTACACCTTC

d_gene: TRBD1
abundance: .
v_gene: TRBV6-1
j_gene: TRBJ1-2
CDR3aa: CASSDQAWDRGLHGYTF
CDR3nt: TGTGCCAGCAGTGATCAAGCCTGGGACAGGGGGCTTCATGGCTACACCTTC

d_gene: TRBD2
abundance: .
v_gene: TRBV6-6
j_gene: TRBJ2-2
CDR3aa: CASTLSGRGAGELFF
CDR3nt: TGTGCCAGCACCCTTAGCGGGCGGGGGGCCGGGGAGCTGTTTTTT

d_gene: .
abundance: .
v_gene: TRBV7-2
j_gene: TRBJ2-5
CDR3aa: CASSLGQAVQETQYF
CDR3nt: TGTGCCAGCAGCTTAGGGCAAGCGGTTCAAGAGACCCAGTACTTC

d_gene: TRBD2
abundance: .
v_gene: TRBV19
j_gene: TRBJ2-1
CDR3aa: CASSIIAGGVREQFF
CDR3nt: TGTGCCAGTAGTATCATAGCGGGAGGGGTGCGTGAGCAGTTCTTC

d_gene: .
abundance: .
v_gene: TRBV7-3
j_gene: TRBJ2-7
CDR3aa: CASSSGGSAYEQYF
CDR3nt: TGTGCCAGCAGTTCGGGGGGCAGTGCCTACGAGCAGTACTTC

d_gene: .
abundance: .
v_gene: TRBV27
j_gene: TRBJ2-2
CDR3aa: CASSFRDTNTGELFF
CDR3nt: TGTGCCAGCAGTTTTCGGGACACGAACACCGGGGAGCTGTTTTTT

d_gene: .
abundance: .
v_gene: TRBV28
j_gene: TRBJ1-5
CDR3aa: CASRVSNQPQHF
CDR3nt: TGTGCCAGTCGTGTGAGCAATCAGCCCCAGCATTTT

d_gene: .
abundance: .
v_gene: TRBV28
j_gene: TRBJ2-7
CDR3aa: CASSSLYEQYF
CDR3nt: TGTGCCAGCAGTTCCCTCTACGAGCAGTACTTC

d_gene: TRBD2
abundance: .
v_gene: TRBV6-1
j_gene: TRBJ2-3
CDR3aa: CASSGAGGTDTQYF
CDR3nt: TGTGCCAGCAGCGGGGCGGGAGGCACAGATACGCAGTATTTT

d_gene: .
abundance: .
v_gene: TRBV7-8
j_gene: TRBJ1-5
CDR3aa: CASSLMGANQPQHF
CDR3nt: TGTGCCAGCAGCTTGATGGGGGCCAATCAGCCCCAGCATTTT

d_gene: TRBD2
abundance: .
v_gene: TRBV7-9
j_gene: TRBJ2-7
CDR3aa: CSSSRETSGLSYEQYF
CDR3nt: TGTTCCAGCAGCCGCGAGACTAGCGGCCTCTCCTACGAGCAGTACTTC

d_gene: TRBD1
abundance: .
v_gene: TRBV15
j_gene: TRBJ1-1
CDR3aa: CATSTDRGRIEAFF
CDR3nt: TGTGCCACCAGCACCGACAGGGGGCGAATTGAAGCTTTCTTT